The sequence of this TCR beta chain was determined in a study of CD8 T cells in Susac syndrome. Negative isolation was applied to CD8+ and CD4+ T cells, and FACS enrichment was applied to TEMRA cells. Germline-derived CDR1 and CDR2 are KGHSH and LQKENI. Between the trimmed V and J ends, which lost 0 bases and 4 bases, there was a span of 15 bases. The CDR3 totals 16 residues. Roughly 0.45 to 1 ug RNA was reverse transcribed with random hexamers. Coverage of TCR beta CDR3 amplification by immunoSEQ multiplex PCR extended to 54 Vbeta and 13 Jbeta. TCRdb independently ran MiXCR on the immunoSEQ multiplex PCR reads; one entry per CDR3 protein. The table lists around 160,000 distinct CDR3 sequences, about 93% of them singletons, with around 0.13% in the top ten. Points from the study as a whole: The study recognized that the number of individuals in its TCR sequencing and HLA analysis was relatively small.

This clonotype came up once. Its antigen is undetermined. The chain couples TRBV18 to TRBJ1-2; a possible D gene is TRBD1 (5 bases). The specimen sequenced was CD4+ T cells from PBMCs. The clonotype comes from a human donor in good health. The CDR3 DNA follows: TGTGCCAGCTCACCACCCGGGAGCAGTAGGGGCTATGGCTACACCTTC. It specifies CASSPPGSSRGYGYTF.